This note documents a single TCR beta chain sequence. Per the study methods: Estimated nucleated cell counts came from reference gene primer amplification. This table comes from immunoSEQ multiplex PCR, and its TCRdb copy is limited to in-frame clones, with some not included. For V, J and clone size, that table is used; D and trimming come from the DNA. The table shows about 250,000 clones, with around nine tenths occurring only once. Germline V lookup: CDR1 SNHLY, CDR2 FYNNEI. The CDR3 has 15 residues. Trimming cost V 6 bases and J 0 bases, with 12 bases left between them. These data come from a study of blood T cell repertoires in COVID-19. Study-level background: Nucleic acid was either cDNA or gDNA, and it came from T cells, B-cell-depleted T cells, or PBMCs.

The recovered donors of Cohort 3 showed two negative PCRs, clearance, or symptom resolution. Sequenced: PBMCs or T cells enriched from blood (not recorded which). The chain uses TRBV2 and TRBJ1-3, with a weak D call TRBD1 (5 bases). This clonotype originated in a young woman who had recovered from COVID-19. The CDR3 is CASRGALSSGNTIYF. As DNA, the CDR3 is TGTGCCAGCAGAGGGGCCCTAAGCTCTGGAAACACCATATATTTT. The complete variable domain, with remaining parts taken from reference TRBV2 and TRBJ1-3, reads EPEVTQTPSHQVTQMGQEVILRCVPISNHLYFYWYRQILGQKVEFLVSFYNNEISEKSEIFDDQFSVERPDGSNFTLKIRSTKLEDSAMYFCASRGALSSGNTIYFGEGSWLTVV.